This TCR beta chain comes out of a study of regulatory T cells in long-lasting Graves disease. Study results and caveats: Segments TRBV28, TRBJ1-2 and TRBJ2-5 showed preferential usage in persistent disease.

The sample's time point: persistent/refractory GD, antithyroid drugs over 5 years with positive TRAb. Following extraction of RNA from PBMCs, that RNA was used to make the TCR library. After removal of 3 bases from V and 6 bases from J, the junction contained 2 bases not matched to a gene. The germline V gene encodes CDR1 SEHNR and CDR2 FQNEAQ (reference sequence). The CDR3 totals 12 residues. With regard to this clonotype: Its antigen is undetermined.

The authors built TCR beta libraries using iRepertoire HTBI primers and Arm-PCR of CDR3 regions. MiXCR, run by TCRdb on the multiplex PCR reads, gives a single entry per CDR3 protein. The sample lists approximately 470,000 distinct CDR3 sequences, 20% occurring once. The input for sequencing was peripheral blood mononuclear cells (PBMCs), taken when the disease was refractory, from a patient treated with antithyroid drugs. V is TRBV7-9 and J is TRBJ2-7; 7 bases align to TRBD1. The TCR sequence derives from a female donor with Graves disease. The CDR3 DNA sequence: TGTGCCAGCAGCTTCACAGGGGCCGAGCAGTACTTC. Its translation: CASSFTGAEQYF.